These 3 T cell receptor beta chains originate from one sample sequenced in a study of CD8+ T cells in alopecia areata. Sequencing templates came from extracted RNA that was reverse transcribed into cDNA. Sequencing used immunoSEQ multiplex PCR; TCRdb keeps in-frame clones, though not all of them. This table has around 210,000 clones, more than 50% appearing once. Input material: CD8+ T cells sorted from blood. These receptors were taken from a human donor in good health.

Points on this clone: Other DNA variants within this sample encode the same CDR3. The chain employs TRBV27 and TRBJ2-7, with a weak D call TRBD1 (6 bases). The V end lost 2 bases, the J end lost 3 bases, and 8 bases lay between the germline ends. The CDR3 extends over 13 amino acids. From germline, CDR1 is MNHEY and CDR2 SMNVEV (reference sequence). CDR3 protein: CASSLGQNYEQYF. The CDR3 DNA reads TGTGCCAGCAGTTTAGGACAGAACTACGAGCAGTACTTC.

This clone was seen a single time. The genes are TRBV5-1 and TRBJ2-2; D not resolved. The CDR3 consists of 19 residues. Trimming cost V 0 bases and J 0 bases, with 18 bases left between them. The germline gives CDR1 SGHRS, CDR2 YFSETQ. CDR3 in amino acids: CASSLGRSGPGSNTGELFF. CDR3 bases: TGCGCCAGCAGCTTGGGAAGATCTGGGCCCGGGTCGAACACCGGGGAGCTGTTTTTT.

The chain employs TRBV7-6 and TRBJ1-6; tentative D call: TRBD1 (6 bases). V was shortened by 4 bases and J by 10 bases, with 11 bases between the two germline ends. In germline, CDR1 is SGHVS, CDR2 FNYEAQ. CDR3 length equals 13 residues. CDR3 nucleotide sequence: TGTGCCAGCAGCTCGACAGGAGGGTCACCCCTCCACTTT. Its translation is CASSSTGGSPLHF.